These T cell receptor beta chains were read from a single sample in a study of blood T cells in healthy people across ages. TCRdb re-analysed the 5' RACE reads in MiXCR, keeping a single row per CDR3 protein. This table holds 700,000 to 850,000 distinct CDR3 sequences, approximately 35% found once. The sample comprised blood. The receptors come from a man aged 18 to 29 in good health. Both conserved end residues are part of each CDR3. A D gene is named only where the DNA matches it firmly. Rows give clone size only sometimes, using once, few, many, or a class for an expanded clone.

V gene,D gene,clone size,J gene,CDR3 protein,CDR3 DNA
TRBV2,-,many,TRBJ2-7,CASSEDGLWGNEQYF,TGTGCCAGCAGTGAGGACGGACTGTGGGGAAACGAGCAGTACTTC
TRBV29-1,-,-,TRBJ1-4,CSVDGGGLGWKKLFF,TGCAGCGTTGATGGGGGCGGTCTGGGATGGAAAAAACTGTTTTTT
TRBV7-2,-,-,TRBJ2-3,CASSNFGKTSTDTQYF,TGTGCCAGCAGCAACTTCGGTAAAACTAGCACAGATACGCAGTATTTT
TRBV4-3,TRBD1,-,TRBJ1-2,CASSRIRDRDDGYTF,TGCGCCAGCAGCCGAATCCGGGACAGGGACGATGGCTACACCTTC
TRBV5-1,TRBD1,-,TRBJ2-6,CASSSNTGGGSGANVLTF,TGCGCCAGCAGCAGCAACACAGGGGGCGGATCTGGGGCCAACGTCCTGACTTTC
TRBV10-3,-,-,TRBJ2-5,CALIRVFQETQYF,TGTGCCCTCATCCGAGTTTTCCAAGAGACCCAGTACTTC
TRBV29-1,TRBD2,few,TRBJ2-3,CSVRSGGEDTQYF,TGCAGCGTGAGAAGCGGGGGCGAAGATACGCAGTATTTT
TRBV5-1,-,few,TRBJ2-2,CASSVLLTGELFF,TGCGCCAGCAGTGTACTCCTCACCGGGGAGCTGTTTTTT
TRBV7-2,TRBD2,many,TRBJ2-5,CASSLVASGQETQYF,TGTGCCAGCAGCTTAGTGGCTAGCGGACAAGAGACCCAGTACTTC
TRBV4-1,-,few,TRBJ2-5,CASSRKDGNEQYF,TGCGCCAGCAGCAGGAAGGACGGTAATGAGCAGTACTTC
TRBV12-3/TRBV12-4,TRBD2,many,TRBJ2-7,CASSFGSGREQYF,TGTGCCAGCAGTTTCGGTAGCGGGAGAGAGCAGTACTTC
TRBV7-2,-,few,TRBJ1-1,CASSWWGRTYTEAFF,TGTGCCAGCAGCTGGTGGGGCAGGACCTACACTGAAGCTTTCTTT
TRBV7-2,-,few,TRBJ1-6,CASSLVPGSINSPLHF,TGTGCCAGCAGCTTAGTCCCAGGATCGATTAATTCACCCCTCCACTTT
TRBV6-5,-,few,TRBJ2-1,CASSYSKGGGINEQFF,TGTGCCAGCAGTTATTCCAAGGGAGGTGGGATCAATGAGCAGTTCTTC
TRBV24-1,TRBD1,-,TRBJ1-2,CATSETGKDYGHTF,TGTGCCACCAGTGAGACAGGGAAAGACTATGGCCACACCTTC
TRBV7-2,-,few,TRBJ1-2,CASSSSETVYGYTF,TGTGCCAGCAGCTCCTCCGAGACGGTCTATGGCTACACCTTC
TRBV7-3,-,many,TRBJ2-3,CASSLAGMSTDTQYF,TGTGCCAGCAGCTTGGCGGGGATGAGCACAGATACGCAGTATTTT
TRBV14,TRBD1,-,TRBJ2-3,CASSQVTGGILNTDTQYF,TGTGCCAGCAGCCAAGTAACAGGGGGAATTCTGAACACAGATACGCAGTATTTT
TRBV7-6,-,-,TRBJ1-5,CASSLAPAQTSNRPQHF,TGTGCCAGCAGCTTAGCTCCAGCCCAGACTAGCAATCGGCCCCAGCATTTT
TRBV20-1,-,few,TRBJ1-5,CSATERVQPQHF,TGCAGTGCTACCGAAAGGGTTCAGCCCCAGCATTTT
TRBV6-5,TRBD1,few,TRBJ1-4,CASKKQGVHEKLFF,TGTGCCAGCAAGAAACAGGGGGTGCATGAAAAACTGTTTTTT
TRBV6-5,TRBD1,-,TRBJ1-1,CASSTLTGRPIMNTEAFF,TGTGCCAGCAGTACTTTGACAGGGCGGCCCATAATGAACACTGAAGCTTTCTTT
TRBV10-3,TRBD1,few,TRBJ1-2,CAISELTGEYGYTF,TGTGCCATCAGTGAACTCACAGGGGAGTACGGCTACACCTTC
TRBV7-8,-,-,TRBJ1-2,CASILGSRMDGYTF,TGTGCCAGCATCTTGGGTAGCCGTATGGATGGCTACACCTTC
TRBV7-9,-,-,TRBJ1-1,CAGSLAQGTNTEAFF,TGTGCCGGCAGCTTAGCTCAGGGGACTAACACTGAAGCTTTCTTT
TRBV15,-,-,TRBJ1-1,CATSRKYSLARDTEAFF,TGTGCCACCAGCCGCAAATACAGCCTGGCGCGGGACACTGAAGCTTTCTTT
TRBV20-1,-,-,TRBJ1-1,CSAPTRTNTEAFF,TGCAGTGCTCCGACAAGAACGAACACTGAAGCTTTCTTT
TRBV9,-,-,TRBJ1-2,CASRAGVGYTF,TGTGCCAGCAGAGCAGGGGTAGGCTACACCTTC
TRBV6-2/TRBV6-3,-,-,TRBJ1-2,CASFRRGNYGYTF,TGTGCCAGCTTTCGCCGTGGTAACTATGGCTACACCTTC
TRBV12-3/TRBV12-4,-,-,TRBJ1-1,CASSLNTGLEAFF,TGTGCCAGCAGTTTGAATACAGGTCTTGAAGCTTTCTTT
TRBV5-4,-,few,TRBJ2-3,CASSSPQIENTQYF,TGTGCCAGCAGCTCCCCCCAAATCGAAAATACGCAGTATTTT
TRBV20-1,-,few,TRBJ1-1,CSARETGTENTEAFF,TGCAGTGCTAGAGAGACCGGGACGGAGAACACTGAAGCTTTCTTT
TRBV7-2,-,many,TRBJ1-2,CASSSLGSNYGYTF,TGTGCCAGCAGCTCCCTGGGTTCTAACTATGGCTACACCTTC
TRBV5-1,TRBD1,few,TRBJ1-4,CASSSSGTDHEKLFF,TGCGCCAGCAGCTCGAGTGGGACAGACCATGAAAAACTGTTTTTT
TRBV5-1,TRBD1,-,TRBJ2-7,CASSTDRGAYEQYF,TGCGCCAGCAGCACGGACAGGGGGGCCTACGAGCAGTACTTC
TRBV3-1,TRBD1,few,TRBJ2-5,CASSQDRAWTGIQETQYF,TGTGCCAGCAGCCAAGATCGTGCTTGGACAGGGATCCAAGAGACCCAGTACTTC
TRBV6-5,-,-,TRBJ1-2,CASSYTDTANYGYTF,TGTGCCAGCAGTTACACAGATACAGCTAACTATGGCTACACCTTC
TRBV6-5,-,few,TRBJ2-7,CASSIAYEQYF,TGTGCCAGCAGTATAGCCTACGAGCAGTACTTC
TRBV30,-,-,TRBJ2-3,CAWSAIDTQYF,TGTGCCTGGAGTGCCATTGATACGCAGTATTTT
TRBV12-3/TRBV12-4,-,few,TRBJ1-1,CASSLRDRGVAFF,TGTGCCAGCAGTTTGAGGGATAGGGGCGTAGCTTTCTTT
TRBV10-3,TRBD1,-,TRBJ2-6,CATQGVPGTGGTGANVLTF,TGTGCCACCCAAGGGGTCCCAGGGACAGGGGGTACTGGGGCCAACGTCCTGACTTTC